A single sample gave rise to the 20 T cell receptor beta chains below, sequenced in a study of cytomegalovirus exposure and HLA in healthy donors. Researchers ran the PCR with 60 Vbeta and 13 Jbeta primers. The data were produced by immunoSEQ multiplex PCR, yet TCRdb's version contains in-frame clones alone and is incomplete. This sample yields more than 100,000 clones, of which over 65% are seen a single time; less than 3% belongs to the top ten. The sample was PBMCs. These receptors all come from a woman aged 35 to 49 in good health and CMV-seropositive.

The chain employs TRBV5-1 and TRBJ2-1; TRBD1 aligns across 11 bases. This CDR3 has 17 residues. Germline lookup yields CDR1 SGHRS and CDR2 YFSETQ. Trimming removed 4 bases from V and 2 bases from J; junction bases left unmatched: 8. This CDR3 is CASSGLVGQGAYNEQFF. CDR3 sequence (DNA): TGCGCCAGCAGCGGCCTAGTGGGACAGGGGGCCTACAATGAGCAGTTCTTC.

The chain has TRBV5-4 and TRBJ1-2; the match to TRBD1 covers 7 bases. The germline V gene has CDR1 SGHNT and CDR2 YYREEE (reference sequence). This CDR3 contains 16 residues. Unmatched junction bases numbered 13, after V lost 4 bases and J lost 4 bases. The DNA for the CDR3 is TGTGCCAGCAGCCCGGACGGACAGGAAAGTACCTATGGCTACACCTTC. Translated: CASSPDGQESTYGYTF. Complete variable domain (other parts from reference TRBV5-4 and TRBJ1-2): ETGVTQSPTHLIKTRGQQVTLRCSSQSGHNTVSWYQQALGQGPQFIFQYYREEENGRGNFPPRFSGLQFPNYSSELNVNALELDDSALYLCASSPDGQESTYGYTFGSGTRLTVV.

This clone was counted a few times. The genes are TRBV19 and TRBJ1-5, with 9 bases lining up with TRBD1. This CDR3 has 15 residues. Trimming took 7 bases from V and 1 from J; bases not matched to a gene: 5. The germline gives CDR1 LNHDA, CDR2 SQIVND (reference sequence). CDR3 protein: CASIRDRASNQPQHF. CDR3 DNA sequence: TGTGCCAGTATACGGGACAGGGCGAGCAATCAGCCCCAGCATTTT.

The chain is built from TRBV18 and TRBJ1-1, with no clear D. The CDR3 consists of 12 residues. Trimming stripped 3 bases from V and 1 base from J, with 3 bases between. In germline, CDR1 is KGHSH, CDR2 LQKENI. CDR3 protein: CASSPQNTEAFF. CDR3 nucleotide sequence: TGTGCCAGCTCACCCCAGAACACTGAAGCTTTCTTT. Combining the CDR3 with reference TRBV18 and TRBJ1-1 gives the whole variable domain NAGVMQNPRHLVRRRGQEARLRCSPMKGHSHVYWYRQLPEEGLKFMVYLQKENIIDESGMPKERFSAEFPKEGPSILRIQQVVRGDSAAYFCASSPQNTEAFFGQGTRLTVV.

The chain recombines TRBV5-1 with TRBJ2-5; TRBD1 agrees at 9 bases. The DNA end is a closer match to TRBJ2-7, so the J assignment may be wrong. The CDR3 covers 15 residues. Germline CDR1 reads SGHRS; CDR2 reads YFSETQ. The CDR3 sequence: CASSPTGTGLYEQYF. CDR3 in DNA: TGCGCCAGCAGCCCTACCGGGACAGGGTTATACGAGCAGTACTTC.

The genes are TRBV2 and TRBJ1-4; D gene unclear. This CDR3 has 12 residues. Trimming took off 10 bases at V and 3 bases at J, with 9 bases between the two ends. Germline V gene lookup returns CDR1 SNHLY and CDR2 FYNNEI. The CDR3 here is CATQESNEKLFF. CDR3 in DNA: TGTGCCACCCAGGAATCTAATGAAAAACTGTTTTTT.

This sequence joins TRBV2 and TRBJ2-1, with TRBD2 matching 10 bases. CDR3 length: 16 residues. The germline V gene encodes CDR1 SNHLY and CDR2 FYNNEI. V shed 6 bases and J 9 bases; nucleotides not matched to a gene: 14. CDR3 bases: TGTGCCAGCAGCCTTGGGACTAGCGATCGCCGGGGTGAGCAGTTCTTC. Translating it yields CASSLGTSDRRGEQFF. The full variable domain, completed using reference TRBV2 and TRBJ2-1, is EPEVTQTPSHQVTQMGQEVILRCVPISNHLYFYWYRQILGQKVEFLVSFYNNEISEKSEIFDDQFSVERPDGSNFTLKIRSTKLEDSAMYFCASSLGTSDRRGEQFFGPGTRLTVL.

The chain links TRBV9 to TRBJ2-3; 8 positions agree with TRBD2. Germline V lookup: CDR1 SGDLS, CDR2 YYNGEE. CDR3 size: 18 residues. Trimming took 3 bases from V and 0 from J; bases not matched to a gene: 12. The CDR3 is CASSGSTSARDSTDTQYF. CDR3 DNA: TGTGCCAGCAGCGGGTCGACTAGCGCTAGAGATAGCACAGATACGCAGTATTTT.

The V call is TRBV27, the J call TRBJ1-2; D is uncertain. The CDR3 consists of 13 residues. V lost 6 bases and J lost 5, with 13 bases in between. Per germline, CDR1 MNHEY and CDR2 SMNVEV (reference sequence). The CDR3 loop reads CASSLGPGYGYTF. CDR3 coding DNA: TGTGCCAGCAGCCTTGGTCCGGGGTATGGCTACACCTTC.

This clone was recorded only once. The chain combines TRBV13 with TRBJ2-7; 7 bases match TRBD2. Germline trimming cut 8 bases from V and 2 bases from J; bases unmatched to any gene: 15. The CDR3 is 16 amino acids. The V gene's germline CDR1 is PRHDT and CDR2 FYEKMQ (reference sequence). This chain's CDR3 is CASGNPDSGRAYEQYF. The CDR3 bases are TGTGCCAGCGGCAACCCTGATAGCGGGCGAGCCTACGAGCAGTACTTC.

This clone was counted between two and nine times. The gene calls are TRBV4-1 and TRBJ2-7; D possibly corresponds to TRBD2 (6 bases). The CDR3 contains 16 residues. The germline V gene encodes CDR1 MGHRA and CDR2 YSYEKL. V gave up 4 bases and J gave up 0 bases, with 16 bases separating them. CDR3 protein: CASSPVSSGSSYEQYF. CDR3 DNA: TGCGCCAGCAGCCCCGTAAGTAGCGGAAGCTCCTACGAGCAGTACTTC.

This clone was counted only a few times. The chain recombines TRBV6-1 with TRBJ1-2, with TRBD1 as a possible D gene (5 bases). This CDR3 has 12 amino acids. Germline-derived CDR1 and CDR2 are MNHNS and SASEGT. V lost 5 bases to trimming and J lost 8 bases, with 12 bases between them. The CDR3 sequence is CASSLGGSGYTF. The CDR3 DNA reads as TGTGCCAGCAGTCTCGGGGGGAGCGGCTACACCTTC.

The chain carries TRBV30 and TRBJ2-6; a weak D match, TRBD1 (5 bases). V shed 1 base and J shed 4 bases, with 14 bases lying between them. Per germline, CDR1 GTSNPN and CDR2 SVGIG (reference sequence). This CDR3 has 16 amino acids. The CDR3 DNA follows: TGTGCCTGGAGTGATCAGGTCAGGGCCGGGGCCAACGTCCTGACTTTC. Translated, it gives CAWSDQVRAGANVLTF.

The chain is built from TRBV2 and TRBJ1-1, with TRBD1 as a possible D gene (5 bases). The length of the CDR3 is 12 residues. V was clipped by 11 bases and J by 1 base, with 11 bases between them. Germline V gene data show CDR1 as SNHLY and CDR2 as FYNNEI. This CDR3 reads CALGGENTEAFF. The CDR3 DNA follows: TGTGCCCTCGGGGGGGAGAACACTGAAGCTTTCTTT.

The CDR3 protein is CATSQGRLGGGQPQHF. CDR3 coding DNA: TGTGCCACCAGCCAGGGGAGGCTGGGGGGGGGTCAGCCCCAGCATTTT. The chain links TRBV15 to TRBJ1-5, with TRBD1 as a possible D gene (6 bases). Trimming removed 5 bases from V and 6 bases from J, with 20 bases in between. CDR3 size: 16 residues. Germline V CDR1 and CDR2: LNHNV, YYDKDF (reference sequence).

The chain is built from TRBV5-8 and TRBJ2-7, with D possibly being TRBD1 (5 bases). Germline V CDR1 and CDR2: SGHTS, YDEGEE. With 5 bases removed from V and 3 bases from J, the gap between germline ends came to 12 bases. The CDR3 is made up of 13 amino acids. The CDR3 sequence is CASRFTDSYEQYF. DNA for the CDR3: TGTGCCAGCAGATTTACCGACAGCTACGAGCAGTACTTC. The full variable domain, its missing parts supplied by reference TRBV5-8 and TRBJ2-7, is EAGVTQSPTHLIKTRGQQATLRCSPISGHTSVYWYQQALGLGLQFLLWYDEGEERNRGNFPPRFSGRQFPNYSSELNVNALELEDSALYLCASRFTDSYEQYFGPGTRLTVT.

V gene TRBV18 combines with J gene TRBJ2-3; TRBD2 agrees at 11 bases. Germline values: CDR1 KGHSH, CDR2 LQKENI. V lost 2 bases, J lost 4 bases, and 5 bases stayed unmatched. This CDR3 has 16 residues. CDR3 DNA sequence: TGTGCCAGCTCACCAACTAGCGGGGGTAGCGCAGATACGCAGTATTTT. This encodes CASSPTSGGSADTQYF.

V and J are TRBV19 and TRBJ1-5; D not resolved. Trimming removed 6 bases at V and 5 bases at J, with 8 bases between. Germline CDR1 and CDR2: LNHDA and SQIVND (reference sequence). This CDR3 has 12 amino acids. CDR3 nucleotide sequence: TGTGCCAGTAGCGACATCGATCAGCCCCAGCATTTT. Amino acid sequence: CASSDIDQPQHF.

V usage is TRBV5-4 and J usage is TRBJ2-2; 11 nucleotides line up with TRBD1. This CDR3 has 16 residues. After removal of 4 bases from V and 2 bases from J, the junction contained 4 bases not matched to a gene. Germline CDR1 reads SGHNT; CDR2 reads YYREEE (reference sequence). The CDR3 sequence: CASSLRTGGNTGELFF. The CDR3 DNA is TGTGCCAGCAGCCTGAGGACAGGGGGCAACACCGGGGAGCTGTTTTTT.

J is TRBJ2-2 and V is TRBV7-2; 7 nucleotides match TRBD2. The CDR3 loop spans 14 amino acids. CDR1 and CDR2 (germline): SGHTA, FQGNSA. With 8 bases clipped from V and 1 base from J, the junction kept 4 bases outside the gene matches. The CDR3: CASLGGLNTGELFF. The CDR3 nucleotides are TGTGCCAGCTTGGGAGGGTTGAACACCGGGGAGCTGTTTTTT.